These 2 T cell receptor beta chains share one sample of origin, sequenced in a study of shared clonotypes between healthy human individuals (dated by TCRdb to about 2020). Library creation used the immunoSEQ multiplex PCR assay. TCRdb stores this immuneACCESS table with in-frame sequences only. Part of the clones is absent; in the studies checked, under half of the shortfall reflects unresolved V genes, and no reason is known for the rest. Here the sample has about 500,000 clones; 70% to 80% occur a single time. The top ten clones comprise around 12% of the sample. The material sequenced was PBMCs. These receptors were collected from a woman in her thirties or forties in good health. Some clones in this sample may be carry-over from other donors' samples.

This clone was recorded only once. The chain recombines TRBV9 with TRBJ2-7; D is unresolved. The germline gives CDR1 SGDLS, CDR2 YYNGEE. The CDR3 sequence is 14 residues long. V lost 2 bases and J lost 2, with 11 bases in between. The chain's CDR3 is CASSVTPGTYEQYF. Written as DNA, the CDR3 is TGTGCCAGCAGCGTCACACCCGGCACCTACGAGCAGTACTTC.

This CDR3 reads CASSFAAGSYEQYF. CDR3 nucleotides: TGCGCCAGCAGCTTTGCGGCAGGGTCCTACGAGCAGTACTTC. This chain joins TRBV5-1 and TRBJ2-7; D is possibly TRBD1 (5 bases). The CDR3 is made up of 14 amino acids. Deletions cut 2 bases from V and 1 base from J, with 10 bases between. Germline CDR1 and CDR2: SGHRS and YFSETQ. Drawing the rest from reference TRBV5-1 and TRBJ2-7, the complete variable domain is KAGVTQTPRYLIKTRGQQVTLSCSPISGHRSVSWYQQTPGQGLQFLFEYFSETQRNKGNFPGRFSGRQFSNSRSEMNVSTLELGDSALYLCASSFAAGSYEQYFGPGTRLTVT.